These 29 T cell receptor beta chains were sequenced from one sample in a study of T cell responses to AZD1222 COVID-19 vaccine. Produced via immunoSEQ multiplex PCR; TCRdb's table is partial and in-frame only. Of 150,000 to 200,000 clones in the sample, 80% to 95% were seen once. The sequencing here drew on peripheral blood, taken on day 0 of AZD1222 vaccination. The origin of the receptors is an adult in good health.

This CDR3 is CASSIRQAPYNEQFF. The CDR3 DNA follows: TGTGCCAGCAGTATTCGACAGGCTCCCTACAATGAGCAGTTCTTC. The V call is TRBV27, the J call TRBJ2-1; D might be TRBD1 (6 bases). Trimming removed 5 bases at V and 2 bases at J, with 13 bases between. The germline gives CDR1 MNHEY, CDR2 SMNVEV (reference sequence). The CDR3 runs 15 residues.

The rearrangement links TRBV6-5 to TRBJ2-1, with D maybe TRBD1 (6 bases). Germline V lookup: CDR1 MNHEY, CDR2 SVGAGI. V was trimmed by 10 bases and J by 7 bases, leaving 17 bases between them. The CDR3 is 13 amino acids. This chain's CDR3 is CATFTGLMNEQFF. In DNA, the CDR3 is TGTGCCACCTTTACAGGGCTCATGAATGAGCAGTTCTTC.

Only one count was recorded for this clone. The CDR3 DNA follows: TGTGCCAGCAGCTTAGACGGTAACACAGATACGCAGTATTTT. Protein: CASSLDGNTDTQYF. The chain couples TRBV7-9 to TRBJ2-3; D gene ambiguous. The CDR3 runs to 14 residues. Germline V gene lookup returns CDR1 SEHNR and CDR2 FQNEAQ (reference sequence). Trimming left V 1 base short and J 2 bases short, with 7 bases between. Together with reference TRBV7-9 and TRBJ2-3, the CDR3 gives the full variable domain: DTGVSQNPRHKITKRGQNVTFRCDPISEHNRLYWYRQTLGQGPEFLTYFQNEAQLEKSRLLSDRFSAERPKGSFSTLEIQRTEQGDSAMYLCASSLDGNTDTQYFGPGTRLTVL.

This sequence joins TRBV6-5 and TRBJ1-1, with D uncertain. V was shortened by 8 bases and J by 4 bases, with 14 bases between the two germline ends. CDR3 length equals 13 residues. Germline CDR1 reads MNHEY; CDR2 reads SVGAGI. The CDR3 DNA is TGTGCCAGCCGGACTGTTAGAGGCACTGAAGCTTTCTTT. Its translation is CASRTVRGTEAFF.

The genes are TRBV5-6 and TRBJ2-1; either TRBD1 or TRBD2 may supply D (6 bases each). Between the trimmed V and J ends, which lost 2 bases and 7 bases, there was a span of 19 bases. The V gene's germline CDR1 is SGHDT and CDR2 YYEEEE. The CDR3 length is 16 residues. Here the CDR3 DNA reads TGTGCCAGCAGCTTCTCCGGAGGGGGAGGTCTTAATGAGCAGTTCTTC. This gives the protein CASSFSGGGGLNEQFF.

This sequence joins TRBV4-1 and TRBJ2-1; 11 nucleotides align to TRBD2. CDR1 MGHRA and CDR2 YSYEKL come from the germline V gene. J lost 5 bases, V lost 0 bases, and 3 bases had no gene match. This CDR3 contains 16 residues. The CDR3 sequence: CASSQDKLAGDNEQFF. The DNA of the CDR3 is TGCGCCAGCAGCCAAGATAAACTAGCGGGGGACAATGAGCAGTTCTTC.

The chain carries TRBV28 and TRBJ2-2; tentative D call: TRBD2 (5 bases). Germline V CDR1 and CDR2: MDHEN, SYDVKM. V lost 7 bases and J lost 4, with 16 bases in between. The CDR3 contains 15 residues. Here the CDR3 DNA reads TGTGCCAGCACCCCCGGACGCCGGGGCACCGGGGAGCTGTTTTTT. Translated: CASTPGRRGTGELFF.

Written as DNA, the CDR3 is TGTGCCAGCAGTTTATCGGGACAGAACTACGAGCAGTACTTC. It yields the protein CASSLSGQNYEQYF. The rearrangement links TRBV27 to TRBJ2-7, with TRBD1 identical over 7 bases. Trimming cost V 0 bases and J 3 bases; bases outside gene matches: 2. CDR3 size: 14 residues. CDR1 and CDR2 from the germline V gene are MNHEY and SMNVEV (reference sequence).

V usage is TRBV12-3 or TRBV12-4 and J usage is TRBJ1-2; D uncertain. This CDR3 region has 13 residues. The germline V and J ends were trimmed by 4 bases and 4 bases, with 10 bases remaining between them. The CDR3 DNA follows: TGTGCCAGCAGTTCGCGGGAGCTCTATGGCTACACCTTC. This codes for CASSSRELYGYTF.

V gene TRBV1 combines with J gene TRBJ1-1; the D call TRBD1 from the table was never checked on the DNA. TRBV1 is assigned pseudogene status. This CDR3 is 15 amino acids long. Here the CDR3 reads CTSSLAQGVGTEAFF. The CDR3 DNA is TGCACCAGCAGCCTGGCACAGGGTGTAGGCACTGAAGCTTTCTTT.

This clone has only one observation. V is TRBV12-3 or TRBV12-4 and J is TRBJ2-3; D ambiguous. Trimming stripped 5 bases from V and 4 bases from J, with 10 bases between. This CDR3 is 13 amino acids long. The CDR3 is CASSPPAADTQYF. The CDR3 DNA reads TGTGCCAGCAGTCCTCCCGCGGCAGATACGCAGTATTTT.

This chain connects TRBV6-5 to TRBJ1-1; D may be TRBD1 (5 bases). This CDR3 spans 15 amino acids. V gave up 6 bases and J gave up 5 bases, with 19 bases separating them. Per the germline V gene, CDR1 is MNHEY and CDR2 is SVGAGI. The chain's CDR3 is CASSSGRLGGTEAFF. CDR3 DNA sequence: TGTGCCAGCAGCTCCGGTCGGCTGGGGGGGACTGAAGCTTTCTTT.

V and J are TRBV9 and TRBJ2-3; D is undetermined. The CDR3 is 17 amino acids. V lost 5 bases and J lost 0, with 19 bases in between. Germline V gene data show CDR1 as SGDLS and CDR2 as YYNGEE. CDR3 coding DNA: TGTGCCAGCAGTCCCAGCTACGTAATCTCTAGCACAGATACGCAGTATTTT. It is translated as CASSPSYVISSTDTQYF.

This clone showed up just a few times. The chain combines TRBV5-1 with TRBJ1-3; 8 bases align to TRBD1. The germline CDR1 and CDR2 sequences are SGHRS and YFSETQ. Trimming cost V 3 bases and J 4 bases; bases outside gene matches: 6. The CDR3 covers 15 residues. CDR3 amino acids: CASSSGDRKGNTIYF. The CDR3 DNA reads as TGCGCCAGCAGCTCAGGGGACAGGAAGGGAAACACCATATATTTT.

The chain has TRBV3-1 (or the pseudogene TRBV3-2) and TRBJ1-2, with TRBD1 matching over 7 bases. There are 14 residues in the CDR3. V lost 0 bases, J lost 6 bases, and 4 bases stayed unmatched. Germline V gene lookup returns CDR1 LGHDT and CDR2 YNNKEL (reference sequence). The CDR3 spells CASSQDMTGNGYTF. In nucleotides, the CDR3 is TGTGCCAGCAGCCAAGATATGACAGGGAATGGCTACACCTTC.

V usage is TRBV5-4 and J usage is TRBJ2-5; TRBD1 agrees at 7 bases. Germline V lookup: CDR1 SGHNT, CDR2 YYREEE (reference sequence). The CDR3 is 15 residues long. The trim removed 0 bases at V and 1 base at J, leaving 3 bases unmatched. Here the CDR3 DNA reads TGTGCCAGCAGCTTGGACGGACAGGTCCAAGAGACCCAGTACTTC. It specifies CASSLDGQVQETQYF.

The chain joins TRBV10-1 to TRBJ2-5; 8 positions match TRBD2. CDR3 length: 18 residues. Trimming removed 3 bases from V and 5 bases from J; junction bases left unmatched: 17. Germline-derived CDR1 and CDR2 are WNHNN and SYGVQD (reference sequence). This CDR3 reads CASSDNRASGQKGETQYF. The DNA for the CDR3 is TGCGCCAGCAGTGACAACCGGGCTAGCGGGCAGAAAGGGGAGACCCAGTACTTC.

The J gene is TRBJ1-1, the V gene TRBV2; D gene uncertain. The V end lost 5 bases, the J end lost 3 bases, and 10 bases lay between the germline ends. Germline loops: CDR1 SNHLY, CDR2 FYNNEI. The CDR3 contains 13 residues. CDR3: CASSIRWDTEAFF. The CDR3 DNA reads TGTGCCAGCAGTATTAGGTGGGACACTGAAGCTTTCTTT. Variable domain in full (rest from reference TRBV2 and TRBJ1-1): EPEVTQTPSHQVTQMGQEVILRCVPISNHLYFYWYRQILGQKVEFLVSFYNNEISEKSEIFDDQFSVERPDGSNFTLKIRSTKLEDSAMYFCASSIRWDTEAFFGQGTRLTVV.

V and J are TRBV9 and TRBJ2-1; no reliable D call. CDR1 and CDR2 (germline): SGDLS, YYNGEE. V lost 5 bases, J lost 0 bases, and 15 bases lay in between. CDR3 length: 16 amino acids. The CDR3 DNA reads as TGTGCCAGCAGTCCCCACCCCCGCGGCTCCTACAATGAGCAGTTCTTC. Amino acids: CASSPHPRGSYNEQFF.

The CDR3 DNA follows: TGCGCCAGCAGTGATTCTCCATCGTTATCTGGGGAGCTGTTTTTT. Its translation is CASSDSPSLSGELFF. The V gene is TRBV10-2, the J gene TRBJ2-2; D gene unclear. The CDR3 loop spans 15 amino acids. Trimming took 3 bases from V and 8 from J, leaving 16 bases between them. Looked up from germline, CDR1 is WSHSY and CDR2 is SAAADI.

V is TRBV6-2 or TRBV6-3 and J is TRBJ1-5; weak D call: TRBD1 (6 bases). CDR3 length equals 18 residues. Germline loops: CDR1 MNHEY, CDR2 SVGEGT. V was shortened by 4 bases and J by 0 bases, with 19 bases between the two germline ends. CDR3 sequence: CASSSSSSSDSSNQPQHF. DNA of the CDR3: TGTGCCAGCAGTTCCTCCTCCTCTTCGGACAGTAGCAATCAGCCCCAGCATTTT.

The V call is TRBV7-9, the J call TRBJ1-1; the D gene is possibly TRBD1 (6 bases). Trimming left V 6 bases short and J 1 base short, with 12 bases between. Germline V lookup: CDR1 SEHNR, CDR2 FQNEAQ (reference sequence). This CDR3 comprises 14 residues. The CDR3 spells CASSLGHTNTEAFF. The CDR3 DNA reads TGTGCCAGCAGTTTGGGACACACGAACACTGAAGCTTTCTTT.

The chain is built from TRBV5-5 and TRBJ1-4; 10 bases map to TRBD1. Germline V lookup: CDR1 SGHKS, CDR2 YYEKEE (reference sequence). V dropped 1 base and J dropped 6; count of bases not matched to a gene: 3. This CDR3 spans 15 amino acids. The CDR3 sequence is CASSLLTGGDEKLFF. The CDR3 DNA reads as TGTGCCAGCAGCTTGTTGACAGGGGGCGATGAAAAACTGTTTTTT.

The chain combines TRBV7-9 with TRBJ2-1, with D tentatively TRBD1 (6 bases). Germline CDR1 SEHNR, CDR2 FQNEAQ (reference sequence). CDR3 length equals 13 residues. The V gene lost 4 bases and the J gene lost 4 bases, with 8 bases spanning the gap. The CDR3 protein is CASSSGQYNEQFF. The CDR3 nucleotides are TGTGCCAGCAGCTCTGGACAGTACAATGAGCAGTTCTTC.

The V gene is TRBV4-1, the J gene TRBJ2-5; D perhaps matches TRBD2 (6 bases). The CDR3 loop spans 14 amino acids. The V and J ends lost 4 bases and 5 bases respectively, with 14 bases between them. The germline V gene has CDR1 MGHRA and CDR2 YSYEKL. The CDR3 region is CASSPYGGQETQYF. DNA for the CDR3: TGCGCCAGCAGCCCCTATGGAGGGCAGGAGACCCAGTACTTC.

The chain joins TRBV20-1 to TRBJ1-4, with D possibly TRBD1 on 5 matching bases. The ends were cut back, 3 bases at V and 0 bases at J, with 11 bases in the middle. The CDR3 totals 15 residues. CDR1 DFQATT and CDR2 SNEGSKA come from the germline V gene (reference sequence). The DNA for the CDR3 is TGCAGTGCTAGTCACGGGGGTGCAACTAATGAAAAACTGTTTTTT. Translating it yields CSASHGGATNEKLFF.

The CDR3 region has the DNA TGTGCCAGCAGCCAAGATCAGGAAGACTATGGCTACACCTTC. Translated, it gives CASSQDQEDYGYTF. This chain uses TRBV3-1 (or the pseudogene TRBV3-2) with TRBJ1-2; D is uncertain. This CDR3 has 14 residues. Germline V gene sequence: CDR1 LGHDT, CDR2 YNNKEL (reference sequence). Trimming pared 0 bases from V and 3 bases from J, leaving 8 bases between.

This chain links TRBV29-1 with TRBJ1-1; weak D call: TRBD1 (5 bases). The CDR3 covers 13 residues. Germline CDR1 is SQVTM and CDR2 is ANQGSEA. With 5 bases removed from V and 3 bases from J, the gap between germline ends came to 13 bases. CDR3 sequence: CSVPWGGYTEAFF. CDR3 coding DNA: TGCAGCGTTCCTTGGGGCGGGTACACTGAAGCTTTCTTT.

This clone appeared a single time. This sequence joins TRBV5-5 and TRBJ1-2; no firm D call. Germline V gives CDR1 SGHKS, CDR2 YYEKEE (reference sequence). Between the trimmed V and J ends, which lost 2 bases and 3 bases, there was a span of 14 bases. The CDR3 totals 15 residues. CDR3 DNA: TGTGCCAGCAGCTTTTACGCTCGCACAGACTATGGCTACACCTTC. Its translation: CASSFYARTDYGYTF.